Following are 21 T cell receptor beta chains from one sample sequenced in a study of monozygotic twins with inflammatory bowel disease. TCRdb re-called the 5' RACE reads and catalogs CDR3 proteins one per entry, DNA excluded. Its clone listing holds hundreds of thousands of distinct CDR3 sequences. The sample comprised blood. The receptor set was obtained from a human donor with ulcerative colitis or Crohn's disease, or a healthy co-twin of an affected twin (not recorded which).

The chain joins TRBV28 to TRBJ1-1; checking the TCRdb D call of TRBD1 is not possible without DNA. The CDR3 runs 13 residues. Germline V gene data show CDR1 as MDHEN and CDR2 as SYDVKM. CDR3 in amino acids: CASSSVPDREAFF.

The chain has TRBV5-1 and TRBJ2-3; checking the TCRdb D call of TRBD2 is not possible without DNA. The CDR3 contains 16 residues. Germline CDR1 is SGHRS and CDR2 is YFSETQ. The CDR3 region is CASSATSGGGTDTQYF.

The chain is built from TRBV4-1 and TRBJ1-1. The CDR3 is made up of 11 amino acids. Germline V gene lookup returns CDR1 MGHRA and CDR2 YSYEKL. The CDR3: CASSHGLEAFF.

The chain recombines TRBV5-1 with TRBJ1-6; the D call from TCRdb, TRBD1, cannot be confirmed without DNA. Germline V CDR1 and CDR2: SGHRS, YFSETQ. CDR3 length: 16 amino acids. The chain's CDR3 is CASSLGGQLYNSPLHF. The whole variable domain, filled in from reference TRBV5-1 and TRBJ1-6, reads KAGVTQTPRYLIKTRGQQVTLSCSPISGHRSVSWYQQTPGQGLQFLFEYFSETQRNKGNFPGRFSGRQFSNSRSEMNVSTLELGDSALYLCASSLGGQLYNSPLHFGNGTRLTVT.

This chain joins TRBV6-5 and TRBJ2-2; without DNA, the TCRdb call of TRBD1 cannot be checked. The germline gives CDR1 MNHEY, CDR2 SVGAGI. The length of the CDR3 is 12 residues. The CDR3 sequence is CAIDRNTGELFF.

The rearrangement uses TRBV7-9 and TRBJ2-7; the TRBD2 assignment by TCRdb is unverifiable without DNA. Germline values: CDR1 SEHNR, CDR2 FQNEAQ (reference sequence). This CDR3 has 17 amino acids. CDR3: CASSLGRAGGTIYEQYF.

The V call is TRBV12-3 or TRBV12-4, the J call TRBJ2-1. The CDR3 contains 14 residues. The CDR3 loop reads CASRGYRAYNEQFF.

The chain employs TRBV5-1 and TRBJ1-1. This CDR3 spans 15 amino acids. CDR1 and CDR2 from the germline V gene are SGHRS and YFSETQ. Here the CDR3 reads CASSLFGEGDTEAFF.

The chain has TRBV25-1 and TRBJ1-1; there is no DNA to check the TCRdb D call of TRBD1. This CDR3 comprises 15 residues. The germline V gene encodes CDR1 MGHDK and CDR2 SYGVNS. CDR3 sequence reads: CASSESGQGNTEAFF.

The genes are TRBV7-9 and TRBJ1-2; TCRdb calls TRBD1, which cannot be checked without DNA. Germline assignment: CDR1 SEHNR and CDR2 FQNEAQ (reference sequence). The CDR3 runs 14 residues. The CDR3 region is CASSWADSMYGYTF.

V gene TRBV6-5 combines with J gene TRBJ2-7. The CDR3 has 13 amino acids. Germline loops: CDR1 MNHEY, CDR2 SVGAGI. The CDR3: CASSYALAYEQYF.

The chain couples TRBV9 to TRBJ2-1; as DNA is missing, the TRBD2 call by TCRdb cannot be tested. CDR3 length: 15 amino acids. Germline CDR1 and CDR2: SGDLS and YYNGEE. The CDR3 loop reads CASSYQAGNYNEQFF. The full variable domain, with the rest looked up from reference TRBV9 and TRBJ2-1, is DSGVTQTPKHLITATGQRVTLRCSPRSGDLSVYWYQQSLDQGLQFLIQYYNGEERAKGNILERFSAQQFPDLHSELNLSSLELGDSALYFCASSYQAGNYNEQFFGPGTRLTVL.

V gene TRBV5-6 combines with J gene TRBJ1-5; TCRdb lists TRBD1, though no DNA is available to test this call. The V gene's germline CDR1 is SGHDT and CDR2 YYEEEE. This CDR3 region has 16 residues. The chain's CDR3 is CASSLSTGVGNQPQHF.

The chain uses TRBV7-2 and TRBJ2-2; TCRdb's assignment of TRBD2 cannot be checked, as there is no DNA. Germline V gene data show CDR1 as SGHTA and CDR2 as FQGNSA. This CDR3 contains 15 residues. Here the CDR3 reads CASSAGLGNTGELFF.

This sequence joins TRBV5-1 and TRBJ1-1. The germline gives CDR1 SGHRS, CDR2 YFSETQ. CDR3 size: 14 residues. CDR3 protein: CASSEGLRNTEAFF.

The chain uses TRBV30 and TRBJ1-5; as DNA is missing, the TRBD1 call by TCRdb cannot be tested. This CDR3 spans 16 amino acids. Germline-derived CDR1 and CDR2 are GTSNPN and SVGIG (reference sequence). The CDR3 sequence is CAWSSPGPGSNQPQHF.

The chain combines TRBV29-1 with TRBJ2-7. The CDR3 spans 11 residues. The germline V gene has CDR1 SQVTM and CDR2 ANQGSEA. CDR3 region: CSVEDSYEQYF.

This chain connects TRBV7-9 to TRBJ2-7; lacking DNA, the TRBD2 call made by TCRdb goes unchecked. In germline, CDR1 is SEHNR, CDR2 FQNEAQ (reference sequence). This CDR3 is built from 15 residues. This CDR3 reads CASSPGISSSYEQYF.

The V gene is TRBV20-1, the J gene TRBJ2-1. CDR1 DFQATT and CDR2 SNEGSKA come from the germline V gene (reference sequence). The CDR3 covers 11 residues. The CDR3 here is CSAIRLNEQFF.

The chain joins TRBV29-1 to TRBJ2-3; TCRdb reports TRBD1, a call that lacks DNA to check it against. CDR3 length: 13 amino acids. Germline values: CDR1 SQVTM, CDR2 ANQGSEA. The CDR3 here is CSVNAGGTDTQYF.

This chain connects TRBV18 to TRBJ2-2; TCRdb returns TRBD2, unconfirmable since there is no DNA. The CDR3 covers 14 residues. CDR1 is KGHSH and CDR2 is LQKENI in the germline V gene. CDR3 sequence: CASSSEGNTGELFF.